This T cell receptor beta chain is drawn from a study of blood T cell dynamics during melanoma immunotherapy (TCRdb year 2020). About the investigation overall: Patients with metastatic melanoma were treated with first-line pembrolizumab or nivolumab plus ipilimumab as standard of care in the United Kingdom. To find early correlates of response, peripheral T cell receptor repertoires were profiled in metastatic melanoma patients before and after one cycle of checkpoint inhibitor therapy. The training cohort was made up of consecutive patients, while a further independent group of patients from the same centre was pooled to form an external validation set.

Every bulk PBMC sample was loaded with the same fixed amount of around 400 ng of DNA. TCR beta CDR3 sequences were amplified from genomic DNA using the immunoSEQ TCRb Assay kit according to manufacturer instructions. The KAPA Library Quantification Kit for Illumina platforms was used to quantify pooled libraries by qPCR. Sequencing of the pooled libraries was done on an Illumina NextSeq 500, with clustering at 0.6-1.1 pM. The authors processed their data as follows. TCR data were analyzed using immunoSEQ ANALYZER and the R LymphoSeq package. A rearrangement efficiency score was calculated as productive divided by the sum of productive and non-productive CDR3 sequences. Clonality was assessed using the Gini coefficient and diversity using the Renyi index at alpha=1, with pairwise comparisons between timepoints within each patient. Clonal relatedness, based on an edit distance of 3, and repertoire similarity, based on the Bhattacharyya coefficient, were both computed in LymphoSeq. To classify response, a linear discriminant analysis based on week-3 changes in clonality and diversity was built using the R MASS and caret packages. The source is immuneACCESS, and TCRdb retained only in-frame sequences with V and J called. Part of the clones is not carried over; for the studies checked, unresolved V genes explain less than half of this, and the remainder is unexplained. The V and J calls and clone size were taken over from that table, and D and trimming were inferred from the DNA. A total of more than 15,000 clones appear in this sample, nearly 90% of them only once. Roughly 7.1% of the sample is in the top ten clones.

As encoded in the germline V gene, CDR1 is ENHRY while CDR2 is SYGVKD. The CDR3 spans 14 residues, from the cysteine through the phenylalanine. Only CDR3 DNA remains: 42 bases, in frame from the first base. The V and J ends are trimmed by 0 bases and 3 bases, leaving 8 bases between them. The intended sense of this specimen's time point label: week 3, after first cycle of checkpoint inhibitor. Blood samples were collected before treatment (T0) and at week 3 (W3), after the first cycle of checkpoint blockade. Except for two patients with rapid clinical progression, response was assessed 12 weeks after the first infusion by RECIST 1.1; disease control meant complete response, partial response or stable disease. Patients were excluded for prior systemic cancer treatment, concomitant immunosuppressant therapy or synchronous other active malignancies. Bulk PBMC and plasma cell-free DNA were both sequenced for TCR beta so that circulating cells and T cell turnover could be tracked. PBMC were isolated from blood with Lymphoprep and SepMate tubes, followed by red cell lysis. QIAamp DNA Blood Mini kits were used to extract DNA from PBMC and sorted T cell subsets.

The research as a whole found: Unlike progressors, patients who went on to achieve disease control showed a bifurcated reorganization of the PBMC repertoire at W3, with either increased clonality or increased diversity. Whether the T cell clones behind the repertoire changes were melanoma-specific or instead reflected general immune activation was something the study could not determine. The relatively small sample size was acknowledged as something that could potentially limit how far the results can be generalized.

Comment on this clone: Its antigen is still unknown. No qualities accompany the bases; no much larger clone lies one base away.

Sequencing was performed on blood, taken from a patient treated with checkpoint blockade. The chain uses TRBV10-3 and TRBJ1-1; TRBD1 is a weak D gene call, 5 bases matching. The source of this sequence is a human donor with melanoma. The DNA sequence is given as TGTGCCATCAGTGAGTCGGGGGACTACACTGAAGCTTTCTTT. Its protein product is CAISESGDYTEAFF.